This T cell receptor beta chain appears in the sequencing data of a study of cytomegalovirus exposure and HLA in healthy donors. Regarding the study as a whole: Roughly uniform depth of sequencing across donors was assumed in presence/absence analyses. Later analysis associated a missense DCLRE1C variant with TCR beta V- and J-gene trimming.

60 Vbeta and 13 Jbeta primers were used in PCR. Profiled with immunoSEQ multiplex PCR; TCRdb holds only in-frame clones, not every one. The data show 58,000 or so clones, with about 65% seen just once and roughly 23% held by the top ten. For this clone: As yet, its antigen is unknown.

CDR3 length equals 15 residues. V lost 4 bases, J lost 7 bases, and 19 bases lay in between. Germline CDR1 MNHEY, CDR2 SVGAGI. This chain links TRBV6-5 with TRBJ1-1; D gene ambiguous. The receptor's source is a man aged 50 to 60 in good health and CMV-seropositive. The sequencing input was PBMCs. The CDR3 DNA reads as TGTGCCAGCAGTTGGCGGGGAGTGGGCGATTTTGAAGCTTTCTTT. It encodes CASSWRGVGDFEAFF.